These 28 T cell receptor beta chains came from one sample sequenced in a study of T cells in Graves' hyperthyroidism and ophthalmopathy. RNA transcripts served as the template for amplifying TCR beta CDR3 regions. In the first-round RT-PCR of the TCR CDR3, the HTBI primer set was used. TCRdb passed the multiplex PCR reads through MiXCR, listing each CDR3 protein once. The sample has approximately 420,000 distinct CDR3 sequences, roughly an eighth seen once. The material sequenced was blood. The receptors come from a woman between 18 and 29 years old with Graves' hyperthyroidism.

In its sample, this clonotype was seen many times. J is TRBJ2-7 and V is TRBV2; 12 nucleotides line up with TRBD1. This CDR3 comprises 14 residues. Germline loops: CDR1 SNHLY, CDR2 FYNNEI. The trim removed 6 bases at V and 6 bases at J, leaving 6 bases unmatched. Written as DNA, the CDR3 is TGTGCCAGCAGACGGGACAGGGGGCTCAGCGAGCAGTACTTC. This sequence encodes CASRRDRGLSEQYF.

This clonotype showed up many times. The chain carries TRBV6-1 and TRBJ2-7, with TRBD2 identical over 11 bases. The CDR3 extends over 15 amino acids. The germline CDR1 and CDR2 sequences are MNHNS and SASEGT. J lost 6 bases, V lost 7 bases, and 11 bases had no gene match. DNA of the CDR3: TGTGCCAGCACTCAACTTAGCGGGAGGGCCTTCGAGCAGTACTTC. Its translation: CASTQLSGRAFEQYF.

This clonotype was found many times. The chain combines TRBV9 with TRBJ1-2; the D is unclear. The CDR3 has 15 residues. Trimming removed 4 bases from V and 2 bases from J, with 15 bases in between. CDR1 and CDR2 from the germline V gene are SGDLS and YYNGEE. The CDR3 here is CASSPKTPGNYGYTF. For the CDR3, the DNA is TGTGCCAGCAGCCCAAAGACCCCGGGAAACTATGGCTACACCTTC.

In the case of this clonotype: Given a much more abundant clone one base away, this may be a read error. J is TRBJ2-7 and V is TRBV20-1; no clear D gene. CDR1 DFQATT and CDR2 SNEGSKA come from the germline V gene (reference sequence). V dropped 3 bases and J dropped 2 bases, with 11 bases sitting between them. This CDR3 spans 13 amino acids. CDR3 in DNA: TGCAGTGCTAGTGGCAAGCTCCCCTACGAGCAGTACTTC. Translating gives CSASGKLPYEQYF.

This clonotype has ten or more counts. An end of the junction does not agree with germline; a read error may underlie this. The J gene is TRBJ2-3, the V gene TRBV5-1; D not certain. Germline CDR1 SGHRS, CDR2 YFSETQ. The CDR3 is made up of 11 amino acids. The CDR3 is CASSLTDTQYF. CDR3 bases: TGTGCCAGCAGTCTCACAGATACGCAGTATTTT. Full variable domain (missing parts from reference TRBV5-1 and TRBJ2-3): KAGVTQTPRYLIKTRGQQVTLSCSPISGHRSVSWYQQTPGQGLQFLFEYFSETQRNKGNFPGRFSGRQFSNSRSEMNVSTLELGDSALYLCASSLTDTQYFGPGTRLTVL.

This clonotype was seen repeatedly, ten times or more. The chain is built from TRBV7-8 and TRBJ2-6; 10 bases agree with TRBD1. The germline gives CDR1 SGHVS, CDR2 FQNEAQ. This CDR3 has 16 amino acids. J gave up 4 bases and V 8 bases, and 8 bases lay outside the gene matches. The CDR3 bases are TGTGCCAGCGCCGGACAGGGGGTTTCGGGGGCCAACGTCCTGACTTTC. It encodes CASAGQGVSGANVLTF.

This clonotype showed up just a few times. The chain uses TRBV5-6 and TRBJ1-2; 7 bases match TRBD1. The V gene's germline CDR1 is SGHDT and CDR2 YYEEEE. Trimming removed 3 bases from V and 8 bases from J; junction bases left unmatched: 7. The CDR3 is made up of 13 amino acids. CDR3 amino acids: CASSWGTDHGYTF. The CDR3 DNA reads TGTGCCAGCAGCTGGGGGACAGATCACGGCTACACCTTC. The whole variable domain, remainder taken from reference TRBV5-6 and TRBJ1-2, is DAGVTQSPTHLIKTRGQQVTLRCSPKSGHDTVSWYQQALGQGPQFIFQYYEEEERQRGNFPDRFSGHQFPNYSSELNVNALLLGDSALYLCASSWGTDHGYTFGSGTRLTVV.

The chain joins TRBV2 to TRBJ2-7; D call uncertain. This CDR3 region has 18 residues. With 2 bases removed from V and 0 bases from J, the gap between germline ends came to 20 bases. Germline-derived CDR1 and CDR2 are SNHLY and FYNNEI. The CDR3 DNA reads TGTGCCAGCAGTGAACAGGCCTACACCCCCCTCAGCTCCTACGAGCAGTACTTC. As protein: CASSEQAYTPLSSYEQYF.

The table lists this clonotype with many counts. CDR3 bases: TGTGCCAGCAGCAGGGACAGGGGTGGGCAGCCCCAGCATTTT. Its translation is CASSRDRGGQPQHF. The chain combines TRBV7-8 with TRBJ1-5, with TRBD1 identical over 10 bases. V lost 5 bases, J lost 7 bases, and 5 bases stayed unmatched. Germline values: CDR1 SGHVS, CDR2 FQNEAQ. The CDR3 is 14 amino acids.

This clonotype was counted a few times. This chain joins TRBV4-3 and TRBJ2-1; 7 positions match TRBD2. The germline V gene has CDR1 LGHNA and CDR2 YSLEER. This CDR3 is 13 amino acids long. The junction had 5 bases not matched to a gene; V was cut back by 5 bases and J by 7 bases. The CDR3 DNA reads TGCGCCAGCAGCGGGGAGGGGTGGAATGAGCAGTTCTTC. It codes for CASSGEGWNEQFF.

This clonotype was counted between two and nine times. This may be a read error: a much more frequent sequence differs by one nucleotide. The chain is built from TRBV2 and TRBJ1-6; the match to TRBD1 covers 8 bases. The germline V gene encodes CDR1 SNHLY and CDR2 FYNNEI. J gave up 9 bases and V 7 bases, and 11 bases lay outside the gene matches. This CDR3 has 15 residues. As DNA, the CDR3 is TGTGCCAGCAACAAACCAGGGGGCCCTAGTTCACCCCTCCACTTT. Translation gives CASNKPGGPSSPLHF.

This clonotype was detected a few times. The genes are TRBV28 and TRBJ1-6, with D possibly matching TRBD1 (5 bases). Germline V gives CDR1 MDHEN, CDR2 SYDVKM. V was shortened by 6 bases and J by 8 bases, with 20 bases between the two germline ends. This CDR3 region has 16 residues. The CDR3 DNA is TGTGCCAGCAGACCAACTTACAGGAGTCAGGATTCACCCCTCCACTTT. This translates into CASRPTYRSQDSPLHF.

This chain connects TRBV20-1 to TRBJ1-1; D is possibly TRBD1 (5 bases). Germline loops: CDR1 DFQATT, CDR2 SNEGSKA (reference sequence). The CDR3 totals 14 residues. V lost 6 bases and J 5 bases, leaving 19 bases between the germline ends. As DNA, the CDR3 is TGCAGTGCCCCCGCGGAGGGGAGTTGGACTGAAGCTTTCTTT. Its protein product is CSAPAEGSWTEAFF.

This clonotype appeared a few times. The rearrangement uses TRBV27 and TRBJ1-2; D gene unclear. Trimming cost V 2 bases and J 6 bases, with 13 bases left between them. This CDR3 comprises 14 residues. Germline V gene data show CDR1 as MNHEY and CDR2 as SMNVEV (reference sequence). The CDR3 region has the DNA TGTGCCAGCAGTTTAACTCGGACGGTACATGGCTACACCTTC. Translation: CASSLTRTVHGYTF.

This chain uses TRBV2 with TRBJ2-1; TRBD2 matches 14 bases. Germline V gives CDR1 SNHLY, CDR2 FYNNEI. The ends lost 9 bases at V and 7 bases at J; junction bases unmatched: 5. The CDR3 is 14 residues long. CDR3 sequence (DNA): TGTGCCAGGGGGACTAGCGGGAGTATGAATGAGCAGTTCTTC. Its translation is CARGTSGSMNEQFF.

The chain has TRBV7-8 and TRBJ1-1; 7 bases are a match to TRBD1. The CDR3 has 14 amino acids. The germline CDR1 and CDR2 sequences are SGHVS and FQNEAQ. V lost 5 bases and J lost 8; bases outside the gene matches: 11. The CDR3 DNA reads TGTGCCAGCAGCGCGGACAGGCTGGGGGGGGAAGCTTTCTTT. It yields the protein CASSADRLGGEAFF.

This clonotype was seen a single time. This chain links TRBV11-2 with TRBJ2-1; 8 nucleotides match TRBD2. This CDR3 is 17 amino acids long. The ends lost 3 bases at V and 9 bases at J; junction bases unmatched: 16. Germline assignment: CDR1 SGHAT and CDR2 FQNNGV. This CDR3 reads CASSFPTAGVDDGEQFF. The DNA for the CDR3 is TGTGCCAGCAGCTTTCCCACAGCGGGAGTCGACGACGGTGAGCAGTTCTTC.

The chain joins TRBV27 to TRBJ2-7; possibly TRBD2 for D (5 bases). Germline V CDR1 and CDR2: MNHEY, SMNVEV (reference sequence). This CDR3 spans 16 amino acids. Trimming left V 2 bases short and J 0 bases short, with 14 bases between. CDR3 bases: TGTGCCAGCAGTTTAAGCCCTAGCAAGAGCTCCTACGAGCAGTACTTC. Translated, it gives CASSLSPSKSSYEQYF.

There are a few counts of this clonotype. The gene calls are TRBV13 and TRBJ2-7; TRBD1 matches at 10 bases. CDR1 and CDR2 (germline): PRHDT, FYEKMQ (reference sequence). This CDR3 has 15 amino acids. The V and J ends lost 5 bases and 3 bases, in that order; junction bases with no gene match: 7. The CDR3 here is CASSPSRDRGYEQYF. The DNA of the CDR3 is TGTGCCAGCAGCCCTTCCCGGGACAGGGGCTACGAGCAGTACTTC. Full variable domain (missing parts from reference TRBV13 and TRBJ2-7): AAGVIQSPRHLIKEKRETATLKCYPIPRHDTVYWYQQGPGQDPQFLISFYEKMQSDKGSIPDRFSAQQFSDYHSELNMSSLELGDSALYFCASSPSRDRGYEQYFGPGTRLTVT.

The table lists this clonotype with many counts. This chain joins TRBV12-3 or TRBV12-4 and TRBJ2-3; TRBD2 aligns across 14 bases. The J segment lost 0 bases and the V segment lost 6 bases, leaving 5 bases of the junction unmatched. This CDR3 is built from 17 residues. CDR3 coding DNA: TGTGCCAGCAGCCCGGGACTAGCGGGAGCTAGCACAGATACGCAGTATTTT. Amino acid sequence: CASSPGLAGASTDTQYF.

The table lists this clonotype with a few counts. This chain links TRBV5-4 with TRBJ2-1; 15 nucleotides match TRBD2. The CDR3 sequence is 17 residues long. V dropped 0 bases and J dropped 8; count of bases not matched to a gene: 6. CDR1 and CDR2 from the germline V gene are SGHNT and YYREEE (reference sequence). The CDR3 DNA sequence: TGTGCCAGCAGCTTGGCGAGGACTAGCGGGAGGGCCGATGAGCAGTTCTTC. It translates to CASSLARTSGRADEQFF.

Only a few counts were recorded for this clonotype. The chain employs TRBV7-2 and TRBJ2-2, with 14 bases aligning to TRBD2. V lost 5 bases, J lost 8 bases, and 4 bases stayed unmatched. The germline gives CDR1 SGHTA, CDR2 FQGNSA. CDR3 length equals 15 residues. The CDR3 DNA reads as TGTGCCAGCAGCCCTGGACTAGCGGGAGGAGGGGAGCTGTTTTTT. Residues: CASSPGLAGGGELFF.

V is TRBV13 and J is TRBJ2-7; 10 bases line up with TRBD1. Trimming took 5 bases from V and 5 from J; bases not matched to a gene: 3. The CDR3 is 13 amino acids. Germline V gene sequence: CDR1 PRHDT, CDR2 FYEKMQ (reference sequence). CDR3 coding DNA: TGTGCCAGCAGCGGGACAGGGGTCCACGAGCAGTACTTC. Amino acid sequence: CASSGTGVHEQYF.

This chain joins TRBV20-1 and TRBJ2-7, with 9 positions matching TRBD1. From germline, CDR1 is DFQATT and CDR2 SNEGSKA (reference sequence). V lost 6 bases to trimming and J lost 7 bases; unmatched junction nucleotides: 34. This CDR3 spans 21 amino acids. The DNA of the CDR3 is TGCAGTGCCAATCCGGGACAGGGCCTTTCGCGGGAGAAATTATTAGTCCGGGAGCAGTACTTC. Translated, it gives CSANPGQGLSREKLLVREQYF.

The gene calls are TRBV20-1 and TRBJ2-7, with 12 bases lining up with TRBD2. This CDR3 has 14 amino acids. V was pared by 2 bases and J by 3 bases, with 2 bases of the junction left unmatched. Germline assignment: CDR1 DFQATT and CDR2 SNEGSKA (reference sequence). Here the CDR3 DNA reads TGCAGTGCTAGACTAGCGGGAGGGAACTACGAGCAGTACTTC. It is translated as CSARLAGGNYEQYF.

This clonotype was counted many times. The CDR3 region is CASSLLSTGRAYEQYF. For the CDR3, the DNA is TGTGCCAGCAGCTTACTCTCAACGGGGAGGGCCTACGAGCAGTACTTC. The J gene is TRBJ2-7, the V gene TRBV7-9, with TRBD2 matching over 7 bases. J was trimmed by 2 bases and V by 2 bases; bases with no gene match: 9. Per germline, CDR1 SEHNR and CDR2 FQNEAQ (reference sequence). This CDR3 is 16 amino acids long.

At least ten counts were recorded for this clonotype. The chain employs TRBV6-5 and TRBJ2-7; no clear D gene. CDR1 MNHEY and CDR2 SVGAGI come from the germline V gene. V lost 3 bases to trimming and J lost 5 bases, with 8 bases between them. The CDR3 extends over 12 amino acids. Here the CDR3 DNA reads TGTGCCAGCAGTTATCCAGGAGACGAGCAGTACTTC. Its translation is CASSYPGDEQYF.

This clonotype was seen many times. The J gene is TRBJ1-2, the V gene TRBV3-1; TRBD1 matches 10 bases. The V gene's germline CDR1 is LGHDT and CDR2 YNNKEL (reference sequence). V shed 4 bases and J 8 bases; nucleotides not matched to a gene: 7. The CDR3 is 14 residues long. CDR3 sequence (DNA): TGTGCCAGCAGCCCGGGACAGGGGAACGGAGGCTACACCTTC. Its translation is CASSPGQGNGGYTF.